The clone carrying this T cell receptor (beta chain) was recorded only once. What it recognizes is unknown. The sample has other DNA sequences that encode this CDR3 too. Some clones are missing from TCRdb's copy, which holds only in-frame ones; the method was immunoSEQ multiplex PCR. The table records about 380,000 clones, 95% to 97% of them present only once. Per the germline V gene, CDR1 is SGDLS and CDR2 is YYNGEE. CDR3 length: 14 amino acids. V lost 4 bases to trimming and J lost 1 base, with 8 bases between them. These data originate in a study of shared clonotypes between healthy human individuals. Study results and limitations: Only blood underwent sampling, and tissue repertoires likely differ.

The receptor was derived from a man aged 25 to 45 in good health. The chain recombines TRBV9 with TRBJ2-2; D possibly corresponds to TRBD1 (5 bases). Sequencing was carried out using memory CD8+ T cells sorted from blood. The subset is: CD45RO+ cells pooled with CCR7-negative TemRA cells. DNA of the CDR3: TGTGCCAGCAGCCCTGGACAGAACACCGGGGAGCTGTTTTTT. Its protein product is CASSPGQNTGELFF.